These T cell receptor beta chains were read from a single sample in a study of human T cells and chemical hapten exposure. TCRdb called the RACE reads again in MiXCR, with one record for every CDR3 protein. The sample lists roughly 75,000 distinct CDR3 sequences, 7% to 9.5% seen once, with 1.7% in the top ten. Sequencing was done on a sample of whole blood. These receptors were collected from a female donor in good health. Some clones in this sample may be carry-over from other donors' samples. Both conserved end residues are part of each CDR3.

V gene: TRBV20-1; CDR3 protein: CSARDIPTGEQYF
V gene: TRBV28; CDR3 protein: CASLPGYWDYGYTF
V gene: TRBV19; CDR3 protein: CASSTRTSPTGELFF
V gene: TRBV12-3/TRBV12-4; CDR3 protein: CASSLDPVRGRGYGYTF
V gene: TRBV30; CDR3 protein: CAWASGFDNEQFF
V gene: TRBV28; CDR3 protein: CASSIWTGGSYEQYF
V gene: TRBV19; CDR3 protein: CASSALTGRGYGYTF
V gene: TRBV7-2; CDR3 protein: CASSRSGVLTDTQYF
V gene: TRBV5-1; CDR3 protein: CASSFPGRQETQYF
V gene: TRBV7-8; CDR3 protein: CASSPGRSTTTYNEQFF
V gene: TRBV7-9; CDR3 protein: CASSLLIRQPQHF
V gene: TRBV12-3/TRBV12-4; CDR3 protein: CASSPRPAAQYF
V gene: TRBV20-1; CDR3 protein: CSAQNRGGGSDTQYF
V gene: TRBV7-9; CDR3 protein: CASGRVLGMNTEAFF
V gene: TRBV27; CDR3 protein: CASGLAGAFTDTQYF
V gene: TRBV20-1; CDR3 protein: CSAREGTSLEDTQYF
V gene: TRBV7-9; CDR3 protein: CASLRAEAYNEQFF
V gene: TRBV29-1; CDR3 protein: CSVSGLANTEAFF
V gene: TRBV5-6; CDR3 protein: CASSPGRGGYEQYF
V gene: TRBV5-1; CDR3 protein: CASSFQNQLDTQYF
V gene: TRBV11-2; CDR3 protein: CASSPDGRSGNTIYF
V gene: TRBV21-1; CDR3 protein: CASSWTGRSEQFF
V gene: TRBV29-1; CDR3 protein: CSVHPGRGGPGEQFF
V gene: TRBV5-1; CDR3 protein: CASSFSQGSYEQYF
V gene: TRBV6-6; CDR3 protein: CASSPRGQPQHF
V gene: TRBV6-5; CDR3 protein: CASSSLPDSNTEAFF
V gene: TRBV28; CDR3 protein: CASNSNGRGTGELFF
V gene: TRBV29-1; CDR3 protein: CSATGGQGNQPQHF
V gene: TRBV10-3; CDR3 protein: CAISGGRQGTDTQYF
V gene: TRBV6-2/TRBV6-3; CDR3 protein: CASSSPWNSPLHF
V gene: TRBV7-2; CDR3 protein: CASSWGIQGQPEGEPQHF
V gene: TRBV7-8; CDR3 protein: CASSFRGGSESPLHF